The clone carrying this T cell receptor (beta chain) was counted ten times or more. Its specificity is not known. Germline loops: CDR1 MDHEN, CDR2 SYDVKM. The CDR3 is made up of 11 amino acids. Between the trimmed V and J ends, which lost 7 bases and 5 bases, there was a span of 8 bases. This sample was included in a study of T cells in Graves' hyperthyroidism and ophthalmopathy. Study results and limitations: Researchers found most expanded thyroid clonotypes above 0.001 in blood as well.

The source material, RNA transcripts, was used to amplify TCR beta CDR3 regions. When the TCR CDR3 underwent first-round RT-PCR, the HTBI primer set was used. TCRdb called the multiplex PCR reads again in MiXCR, with one record for every CDR3 protein. The sample carries hundreds of thousands of distinct CDR3 sequences, approximately 23% recorded once. Ophthalmopathy patients all had a Clinical Activity Score of at least 3, a NOSPECS grade of at least 4 and disease under 3 months old. The sequence came from a woman aged 70-85 years with Graves' ophthalmopathy. This chain joins TRBV28 and TRBJ1-1; D not resolved. What was sequenced was blood. The CDR3 region has the DNA TGTGCCAGCACCCAGGAGACTGAAGCTTTCTTT. Translation gives CASTQETEAFF.